This T cell receptor beta chain emerged from a study of cytomegalovirus exposure and HLA in healthy donors. Findings of the study overall: Rare TCR sequences dominated, though some public TCRs recurred in many donors. Later work associated 16,951 TCR beta sequences with HLA alleles at 0.05 false discovery rate. Rates of TCR association differed by HLA locus in a later analysis, with DRB1 highest and HLA-C lowest.

Concerning this clone: Its specificity is not known.

Healthy bone marrow donors supplied every sample. The study ran its PCR with 60 Vbeta and 13 Jbeta primers. Only in-frame clones appear in the TCRdb table, and some are missing; sequencing was by immunoSEQ multiplex PCR. There are fewer than 200,000 clones in the sample; roughly four fifths occur only once, and 2.2% lies in the top ten. The sample was PBMCs. The receptor's source is a woman aged 25 to 39 in good health and CMV-seronegative.

The CDR3 protein is CASSYGGMNEQFF. The CDR3 bases are TGTGCCAGCAGCTACGGGGGAATGAATGAGCAGTTCTTC. This chain links TRBV5-4 with TRBJ2-1, with D tentatively TRBD2 (6 bases). CDR1 and CDR2 (germline): SGHNT, YYREEE (reference sequence). Deletions cut 3 bases from V and 7 bases from J, with 11 bases between. The CDR3 runs to 13 residues.